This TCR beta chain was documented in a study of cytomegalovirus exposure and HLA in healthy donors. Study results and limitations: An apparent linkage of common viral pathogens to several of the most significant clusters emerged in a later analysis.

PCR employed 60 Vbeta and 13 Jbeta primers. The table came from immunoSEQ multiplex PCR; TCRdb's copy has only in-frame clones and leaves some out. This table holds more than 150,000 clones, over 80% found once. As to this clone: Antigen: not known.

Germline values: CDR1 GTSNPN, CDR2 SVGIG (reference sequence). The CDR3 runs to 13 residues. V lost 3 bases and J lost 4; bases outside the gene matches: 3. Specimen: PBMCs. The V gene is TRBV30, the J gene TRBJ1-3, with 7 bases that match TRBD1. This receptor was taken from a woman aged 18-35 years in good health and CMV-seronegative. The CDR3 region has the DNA TGTGCCTGGAGGACAGGGCACGGAAACACCATATATTTT. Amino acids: CAWRTGHGNTIYF.